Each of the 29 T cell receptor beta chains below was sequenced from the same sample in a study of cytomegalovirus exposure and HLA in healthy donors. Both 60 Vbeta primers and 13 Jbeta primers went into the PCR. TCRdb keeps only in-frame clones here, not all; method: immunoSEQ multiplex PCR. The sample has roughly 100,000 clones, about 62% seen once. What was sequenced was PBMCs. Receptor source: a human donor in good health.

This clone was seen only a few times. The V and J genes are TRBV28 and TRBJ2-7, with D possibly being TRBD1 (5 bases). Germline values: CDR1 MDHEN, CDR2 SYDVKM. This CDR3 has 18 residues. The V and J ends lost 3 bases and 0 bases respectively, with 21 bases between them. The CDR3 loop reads CASSFGAFGSTISYEQYF. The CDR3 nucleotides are TGTGCCAGCAGTTTTGGGGCTTTCGGGTCTACCATCTCCTACGAGCAGTACTTC.

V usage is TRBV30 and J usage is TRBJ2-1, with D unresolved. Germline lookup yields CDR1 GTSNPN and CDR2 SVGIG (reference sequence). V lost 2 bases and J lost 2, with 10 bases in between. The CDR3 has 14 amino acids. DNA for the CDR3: TGTGCCTGGAGTCCTACCACCCCCTACAATGAGCAGTTCTTC. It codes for CAWSPTTPYNEQFF.

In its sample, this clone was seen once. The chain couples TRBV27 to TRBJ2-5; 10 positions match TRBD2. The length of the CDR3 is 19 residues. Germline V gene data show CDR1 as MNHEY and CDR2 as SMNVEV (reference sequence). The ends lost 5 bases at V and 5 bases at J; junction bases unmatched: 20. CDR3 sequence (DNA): TGTGCCAGCAGTCCGCTTAGGAGCGGGAGGGCCTTCGGGGGTGAGACCCAGTACTTC. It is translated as CASSPLRSGRAFGGETQYF.

The chain's CDR3 is CASSYRGKMNTGELFF. In DNA form, the CDR3 reads TGTGCCAGCAGTTACAGGGGGAAGATGAACACCGGGGAGCTGTTTTTT. The V and J genes are TRBV6-6 and TRBJ2-2, with TRBD1 as a possible D gene (6 bases). Per germline, CDR1 MNHNY and CDR2 SVGAGI (reference sequence). V was shortened by 2 bases and J by 1 base, with 11 bases between the two germline ends. The CDR3 is made up of 16 amino acids.

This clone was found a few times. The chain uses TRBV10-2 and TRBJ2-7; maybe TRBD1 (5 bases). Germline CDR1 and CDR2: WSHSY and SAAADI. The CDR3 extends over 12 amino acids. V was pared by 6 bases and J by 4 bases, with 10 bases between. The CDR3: CASRETAYEQYF. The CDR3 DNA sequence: TGCGCCAGCAGAGAGACAGCTTACGAGCAGTACTTC.

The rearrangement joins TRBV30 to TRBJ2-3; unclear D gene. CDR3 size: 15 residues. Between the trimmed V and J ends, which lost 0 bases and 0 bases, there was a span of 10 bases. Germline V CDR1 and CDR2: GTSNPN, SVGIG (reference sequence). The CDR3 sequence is CAWSVSARSTDTQYF. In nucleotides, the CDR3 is TGTGCCTGGAGTGTTAGTGCACGGAGCACAGATACGCAGTATTTT.

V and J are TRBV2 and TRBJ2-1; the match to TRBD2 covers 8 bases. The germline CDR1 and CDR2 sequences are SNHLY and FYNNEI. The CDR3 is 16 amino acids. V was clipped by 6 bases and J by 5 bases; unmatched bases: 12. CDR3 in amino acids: CASSDLSGKRNNEQFF. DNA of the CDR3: TGTGCCAGCAGCGATCTTAGCGGGAAGAGAAACAATGAGCAGTTCTTC.

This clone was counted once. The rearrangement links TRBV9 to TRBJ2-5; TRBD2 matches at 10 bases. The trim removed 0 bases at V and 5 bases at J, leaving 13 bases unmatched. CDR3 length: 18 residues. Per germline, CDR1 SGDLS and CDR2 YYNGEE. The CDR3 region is CASSVGLAGAVIRETQYF. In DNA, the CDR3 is TGTGCCAGCAGCGTAGGGCTAGCGGGAGCTGTGATAAGGGAGACCCAGTACTTC. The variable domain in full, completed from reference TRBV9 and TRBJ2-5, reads DSGVTQTPKHLITATGQRVTLRCSPRSGDLSVYWYQQSLDQGLQFLIQYYNGEERAKGNILERFSAQQFPDLHSELNLSSLELGDSALYFCASSVGLAGAVIRETQYFGPGTRLLVL.

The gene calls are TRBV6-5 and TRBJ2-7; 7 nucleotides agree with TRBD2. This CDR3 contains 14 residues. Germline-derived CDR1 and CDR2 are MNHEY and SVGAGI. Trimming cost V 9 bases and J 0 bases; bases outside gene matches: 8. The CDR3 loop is CASQVGGNSYEQYF. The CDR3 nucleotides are TGTGCCAGTCAAGTGGGGGGGAACTCCTACGAGCAGTACTTC.

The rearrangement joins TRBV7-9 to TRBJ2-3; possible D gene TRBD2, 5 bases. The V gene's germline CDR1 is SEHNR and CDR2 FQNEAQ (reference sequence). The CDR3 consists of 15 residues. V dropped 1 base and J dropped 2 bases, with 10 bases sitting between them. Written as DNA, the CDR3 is TGTGCCAGCAGCTTAGGTGCGGGTTTCACAGATACGCAGTATTTT. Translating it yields CASSLGAGFTDTQYF.

In nucleotides, the CDR3 is TGTGCCAGCTCACCAGACAGGGTAGCAGATACGCAGTATTTT. Translated: CASSPDRVADTQYF. The rearrangement joins TRBV18 to TRBJ2-3; TRBD1 aligns across 7 bases. The length of the CDR3 is 14 residues. J was trimmed by 4 bases and V by 2 bases; bases with no gene match: 3. The germline V gene has CDR1 KGHSH and CDR2 LQKENI.

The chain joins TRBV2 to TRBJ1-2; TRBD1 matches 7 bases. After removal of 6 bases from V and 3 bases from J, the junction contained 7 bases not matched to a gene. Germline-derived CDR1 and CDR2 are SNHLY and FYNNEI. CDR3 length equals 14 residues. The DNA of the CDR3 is TGTGCCAGCAGAAGACAGGGAGTCGACTATGGCTACACCTTC. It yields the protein CASRRQGVDYGYTF.

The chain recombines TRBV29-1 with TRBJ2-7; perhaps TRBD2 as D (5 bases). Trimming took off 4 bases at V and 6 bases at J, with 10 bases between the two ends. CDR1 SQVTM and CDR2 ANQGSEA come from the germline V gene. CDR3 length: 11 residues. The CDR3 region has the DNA TGCAGCGTTGTTCGGGGAGTCGAGCAGTACTTC. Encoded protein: CSVVRGVEQYF.

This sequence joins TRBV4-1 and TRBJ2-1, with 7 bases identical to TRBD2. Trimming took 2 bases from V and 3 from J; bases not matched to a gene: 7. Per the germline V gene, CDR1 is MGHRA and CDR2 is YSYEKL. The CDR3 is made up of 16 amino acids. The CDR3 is CASSQSTSAYYNEQFF. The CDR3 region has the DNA TGCGCCAGCAGCCAAAGCACTAGCGCATACTACAATGAGCAGTTCTTC.

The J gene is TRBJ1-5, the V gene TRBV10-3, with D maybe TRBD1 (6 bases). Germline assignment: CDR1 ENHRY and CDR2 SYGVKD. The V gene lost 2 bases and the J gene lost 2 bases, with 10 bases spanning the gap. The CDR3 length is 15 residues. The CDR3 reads CAISEQGMRNQPQHF. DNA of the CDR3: TGTGCCATCAGTGAGCAGGGGATGCGCAATCAGCCCCAGCATTTT.

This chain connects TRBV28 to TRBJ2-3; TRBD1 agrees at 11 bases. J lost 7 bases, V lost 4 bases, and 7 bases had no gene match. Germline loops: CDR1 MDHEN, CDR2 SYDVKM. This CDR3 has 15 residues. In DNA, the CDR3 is TGTGCCAGCAGTTCCTCCGGACAGGGGGCATATACGCAGTATTTT. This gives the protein CASSSSGQGAYTQYF. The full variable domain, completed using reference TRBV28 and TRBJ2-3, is DVKVTQSSRYLVKRTGEKVFLECVQDMDHENMFWYRQDPGLGLRLIYFSYDVKMKEKGDIPEGYSVSREKKERFSLILESASTNQTSMYLCASSSSGQGAYTQYFGPGTRLTVL.

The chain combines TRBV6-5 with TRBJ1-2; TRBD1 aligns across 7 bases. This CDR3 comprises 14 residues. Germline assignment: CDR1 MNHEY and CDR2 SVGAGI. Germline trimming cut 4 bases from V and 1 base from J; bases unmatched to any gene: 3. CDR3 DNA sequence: TGTGCCAGCAGTTGGTCAGGGGGTAACTATGGCTACACCTTC. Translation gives CASSWSGGNYGYTF.

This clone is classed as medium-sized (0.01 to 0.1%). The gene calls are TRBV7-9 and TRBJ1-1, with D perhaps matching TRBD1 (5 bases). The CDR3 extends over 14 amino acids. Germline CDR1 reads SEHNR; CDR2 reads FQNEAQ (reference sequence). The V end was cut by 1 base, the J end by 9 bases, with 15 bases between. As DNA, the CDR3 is TGTGCCAGCAGCTTAGGTACAGACGGGGGGAAAGCTTTCTTT. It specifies CASSLGTDGGKAFF.

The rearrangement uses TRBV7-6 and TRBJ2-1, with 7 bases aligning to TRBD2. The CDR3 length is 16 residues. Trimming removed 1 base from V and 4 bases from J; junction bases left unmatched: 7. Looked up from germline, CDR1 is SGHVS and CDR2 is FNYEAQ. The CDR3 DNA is TGTGCCAGCAGCTTAGAGACTAGCTGGGGGTACAATGAGCAGTTCTTC. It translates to CASSLETSWGYNEQFF.

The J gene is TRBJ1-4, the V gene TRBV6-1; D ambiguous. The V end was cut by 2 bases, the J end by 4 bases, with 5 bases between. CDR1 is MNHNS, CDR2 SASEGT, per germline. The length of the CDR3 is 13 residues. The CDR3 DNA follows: TGTGCCAGCAGTGAACGGGGTAATGAAAAACTGTTTTTT. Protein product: CASSERGNEKLFF.

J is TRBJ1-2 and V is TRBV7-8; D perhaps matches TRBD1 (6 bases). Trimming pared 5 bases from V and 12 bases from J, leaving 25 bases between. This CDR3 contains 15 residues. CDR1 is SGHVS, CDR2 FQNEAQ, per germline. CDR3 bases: TGTGCCAGCAGCCAAGGGGACACCGACCATCCTGGGAACACCTTC. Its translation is CASSQGDTDHPGNTF.

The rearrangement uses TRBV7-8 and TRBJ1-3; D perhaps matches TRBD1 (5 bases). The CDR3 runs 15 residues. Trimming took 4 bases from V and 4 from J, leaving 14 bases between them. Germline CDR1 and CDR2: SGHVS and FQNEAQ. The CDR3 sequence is CASSSAGTLGNTIYF. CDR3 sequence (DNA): TGTGCCAGCAGCTCCGCCGGGACTTTGGGAAACACCATATATTTT.

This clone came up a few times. The CDR3 coding sequence is TGCGCCAGCAGCTTCTCGACAGGGGAGGGCACTGAAGCTTTCTTT. This codes for CASSFSTGEGTEAFF. V and J are TRBV4-1 and TRBJ1-1, with TRBD1 identical over 8 bases. CDR1 and CDR2 from the germline V gene are MGHRA and YSYEKL. With V trimmed by 5 bases and J by 4 bases, 9 bases remained unmatched. This CDR3 comprises 15 residues.

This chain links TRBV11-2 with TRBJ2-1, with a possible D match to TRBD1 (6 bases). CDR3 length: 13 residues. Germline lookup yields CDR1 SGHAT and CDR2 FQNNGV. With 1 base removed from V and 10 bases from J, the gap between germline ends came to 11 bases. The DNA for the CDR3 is TGTGCCAGCAGCTTAGCCCAGGGGCCCGAGCAGTTCTTC. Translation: CASSLAQGPEQFF.

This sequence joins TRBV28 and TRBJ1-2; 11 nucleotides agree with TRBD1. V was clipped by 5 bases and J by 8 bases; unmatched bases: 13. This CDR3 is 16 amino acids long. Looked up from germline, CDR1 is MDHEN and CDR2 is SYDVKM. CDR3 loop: CASSTIGTGGLRGYTF. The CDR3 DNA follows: TGTGCCAGCAGTACCATCGGGACAGGGGGTTTACGGGGCTACACCTTC.

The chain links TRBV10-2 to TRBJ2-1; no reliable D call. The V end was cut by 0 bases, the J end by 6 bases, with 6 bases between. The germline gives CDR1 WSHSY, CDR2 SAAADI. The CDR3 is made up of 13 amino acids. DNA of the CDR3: TGCGCCAGCAGTGAGTCGTGGCTCAATGAGCAGTTCTTC. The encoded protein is CASSESWLNEQFF.

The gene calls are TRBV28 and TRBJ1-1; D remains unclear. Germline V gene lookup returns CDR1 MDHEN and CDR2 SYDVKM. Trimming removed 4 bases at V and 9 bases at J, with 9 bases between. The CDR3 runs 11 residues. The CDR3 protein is CASSYSFQAFF. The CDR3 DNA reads TGTGCCAGCAGTTACAGTTTCCAAGCTTTCTTT. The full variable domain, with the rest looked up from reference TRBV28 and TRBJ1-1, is DVKVTQSSRYLVKRTGEKVFLECVQDMDHENMFWYRQDPGLGLRLIYFSYDVKMKEKGDIPEGYSVSREKKERFSLILESASTNQTSMYLCASSYSFQAFFGQGTRLTVV.

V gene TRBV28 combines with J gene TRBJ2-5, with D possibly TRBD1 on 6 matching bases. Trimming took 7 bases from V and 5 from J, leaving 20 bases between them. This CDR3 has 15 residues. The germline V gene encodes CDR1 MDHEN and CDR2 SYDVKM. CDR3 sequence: CASTPPQGPQETQYF. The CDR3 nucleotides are TGTGCCAGCACCCCCCCGCAGGGGCCCCAGGAGACCCAGTACTTC.

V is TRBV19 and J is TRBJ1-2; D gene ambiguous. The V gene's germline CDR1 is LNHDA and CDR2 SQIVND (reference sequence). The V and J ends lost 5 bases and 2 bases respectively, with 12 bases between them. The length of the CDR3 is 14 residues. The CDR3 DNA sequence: TGTGCCAGTAGTTTTACCGGGAAGAACTATGGCTACACCTTC. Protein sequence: CASSFTGKNYGYTF.